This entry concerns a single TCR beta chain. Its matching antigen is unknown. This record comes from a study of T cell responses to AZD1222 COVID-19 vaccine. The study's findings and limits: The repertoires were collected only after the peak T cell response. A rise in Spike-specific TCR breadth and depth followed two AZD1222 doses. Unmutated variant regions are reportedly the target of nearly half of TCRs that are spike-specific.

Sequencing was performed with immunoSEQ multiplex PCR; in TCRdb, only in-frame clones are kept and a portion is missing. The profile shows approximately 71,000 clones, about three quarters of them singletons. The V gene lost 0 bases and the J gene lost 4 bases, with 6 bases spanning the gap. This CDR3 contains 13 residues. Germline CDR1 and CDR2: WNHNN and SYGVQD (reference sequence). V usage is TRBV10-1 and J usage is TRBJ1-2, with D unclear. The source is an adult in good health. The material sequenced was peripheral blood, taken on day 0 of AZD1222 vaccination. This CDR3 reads CASSESHFYGYTF. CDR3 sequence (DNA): TGCGCCAGCAGTGAGTCCCACTTCTATGGCTACACCTTC.